This note documents a single T cell receptor (beta chain) sequence. This record comes from a study of control samples from healthy donors and cancer patients. Sequencing used immunoSEQ multiplex PCR; TCRdb keeps in-frame clones, though not all of them. The sample lists under 40,000 clones, around 88% occurring once. In germline, CDR1 is MNHEY, CDR2 SVGAGI. The CDR3 runs 15 residues. Trimming cost V 0 bases and J 7 bases, with 12 bases left between them. This TCR came from a woman aged 55-69 years with lung cancer. The chain is built from TRBV6-5 and TRBJ1-4; the D gene is possibly TRBD1 (6 bases). Sequences were obtained from PBMCs. CDR3: CASSYSGGRGEKLFF. The CDR3 nucleotides read TGTGCCAGCAGTTACTCGGGGGGCAGGGGTGAAAAACTGTTTTTT.